This entry features one TCR beta chain sequence. The antigen is undetermined. This entry is derived from a study of CXCR3-negative and CXCR3-positive naive CD8 T cells. Study-level results: Memory CD8+ cells had much lower diversity, and both naive subsets had comparably high diversity. Similar TRBV-TRBJ usage was seen in naive cells (both CXCR3-negative and CXCR3-positive), but memory cells differed. Surface CD5 was comparable between naive subsets; TCR strength was inferred from TRB CDR3 properties. CXCR3-negative naive cells had less hydrophobic TRB CDR3s than did CXCR3-positive naive cells.

The method, 5' RACE with UMI labels, was used to prepare the TRB cDNA libraries. After re-calling the 5' RACE reads, TCRdb lists one entry per CDR3 protein, DNA absent. The table lists fewer than 140,000 distinct CDR3 sequences. Per germline, CDR1 MNHEY and CDR2 SVGEGT. The CDR3 extends over 15 amino acids. This TCR was recovered from a human donor in good health. Some clones in this sample may be carry-over from other donors' samples. Sequenced: naive CXCR3+ CD8+ T cells from blood. Subset noted: CD45RO-CCR7+CD27+CD95- naive CD8+ T cells expressing CXCR3 (TNR3+). The chain carries TRBV6-2 or TRBV6-3 and TRBJ1-1; TCRdb selects TRBD1, and the lack of DNA leaves this call unchecked. CDR3 loop: CASSPWIESYTEAFF.